A selection of T cell receptor beta chains follows, all from one sample in a study of CD8 T cells in ankylosing spondylitis. TCRdb called the 5' RACE reads again in MiXCR, with one record for every CDR3 protein. The table shows approximately 42,000 distinct CDR3 sequences, with 4% occurring only once. The source material was blood, either unsorted or a sorted T cell fraction (not recorded which). Receptors were obtained from a female donor with ankylosing spondylitis or in good health (not recorded which). The conserved cysteine and the conserved F or W are not part of the CDR3 here. Each record gives: clone size, D gene, V gene, CDR3 protein. The D gene is left open where the match is weak. Rows give clone size only sometimes, using once, few, many, or a class for an expanded clone.

clone_size: many; d_call: TRBD1; v_call: TRBV9; cdr3_aa: ASSVQGAYNEQF
clone_size: many; d_call: TRBD2; v_call: TRBV9; cdr3_aa: ASSPQTSGGIWVTGELF
clone_size: many; d_call: .; v_call: TRBV9; cdr3_aa: ASSVEGRPSGANVLT
clone_size: many; d_call: .; v_call: TRBV9; cdr3_aa: ASSPESRGDGYT
clone_size: many; d_call: .; v_call: TRBV9; cdr3_aa: ASSVGDQETQY
clone_size: many; d_call: .; v_call: TRBV9; cdr3_aa: ASSVGRASTEAF
clone_size: .; d_call: .; v_call: TRBV23-1; cdr3_aa: ASRQSGHPDPNEQF
clone_size: many; d_call: TRBD1; v_call: TRBV9; cdr3_aa: ASSVGTGNLGSQETQY
clone_size: .; d_call: TRBD1; v_call: TRBV9; cdr3_aa: ASSPETGGVNSPLH
clone_size: few; d_call: TRBD1; v_call: TRBV9; cdr3_aa: ASSLRDRGYYGYT
clone_size: few; d_call: TRBD2; v_call: TRBV9; cdr3_aa: ASSPLGSSGGAETQY
clone_size: many; d_call: TRBD1; v_call: TRBV9; cdr3_aa: ASSVEQGTDTQY
clone_size: few; d_call: TRBD1; v_call: TRBV9; cdr3_aa: ASSTRTGSVTDTQY
clone_size: few; d_call: TRBD2; v_call: TRBV9; cdr3_aa: ASSGWGSGESTDTQY
clone_size: many; d_call: TRBD1; v_call: TRBV9; cdr3_aa: ASSVELTGTNSPLH
clone_size: many; d_call: TRBD2; v_call: TRBV9; cdr3_aa: ASSRGEGYQETQY
clone_size: many; d_call: TRBD2; v_call: TRBV9; cdr3_aa: ASSVEGLAGGQETQY
clone_size: .; d_call: TRBD2; v_call: TRBV9; cdr3_aa: ASSVSGRNTGELF
clone_size: many; d_call: TRBD1; v_call: TRBV9; cdr3_aa: ASSPQGVSGANVLT
clone_size: many; d_call: .; v_call: TRBV9; cdr3_aa: ASSVNLGEQY
clone_size: many; d_call: .; v_call: TRBV9; cdr3_aa: ASSQDPYSNQPQH
clone_size: many; d_call: .; v_call: TRBV9; cdr3_aa: ASSARTAPQETQY
clone_size: many; d_call: .; v_call: TRBV9; cdr3_aa: ASSVEPGSDYGYT
clone_size: .; d_call: .; v_call: TRBV9; cdr3_aa: ASSVVGEETQY
clone_size: many; d_call: .; v_call: TRBV9; cdr3_aa: ASSLLRLGTDTQY
clone_size: .; d_call: TRBD1; v_call: TRBV9; cdr3_aa: ASTPGLGQDTEAF
clone_size: many; d_call: TRBD2; v_call: TRBV9; cdr3_aa: ASSSAGTRGTDTQY
clone_size: many; d_call: .; v_call: TRBV9; cdr3_aa: ASSVAVVEGQDEQY
clone_size: .; d_call: .; v_call: TRBV9; cdr3_aa: ASSLQGMETQY
clone_size: many; d_call: .; v_call: TRBV9; cdr3_aa: ASSFSGKNTEAF